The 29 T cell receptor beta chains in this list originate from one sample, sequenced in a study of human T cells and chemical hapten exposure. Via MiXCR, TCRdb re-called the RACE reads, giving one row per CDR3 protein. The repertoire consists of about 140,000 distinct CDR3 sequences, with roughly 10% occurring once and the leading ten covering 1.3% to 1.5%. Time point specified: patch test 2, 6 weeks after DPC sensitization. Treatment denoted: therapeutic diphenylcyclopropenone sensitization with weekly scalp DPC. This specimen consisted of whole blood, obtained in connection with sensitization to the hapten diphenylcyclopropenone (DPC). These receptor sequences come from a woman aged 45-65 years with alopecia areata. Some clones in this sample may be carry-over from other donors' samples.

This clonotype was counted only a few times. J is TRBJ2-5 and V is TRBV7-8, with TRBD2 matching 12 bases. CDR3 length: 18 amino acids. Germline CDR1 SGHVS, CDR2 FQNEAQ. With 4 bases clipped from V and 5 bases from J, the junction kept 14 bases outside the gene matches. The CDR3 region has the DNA TGTGCCAGCAGCTCCGCGGCCATTCTAGCGGGAGGGCGGGAGACCCAGTACTTC. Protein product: CASSSAAILAGGRETQYF.

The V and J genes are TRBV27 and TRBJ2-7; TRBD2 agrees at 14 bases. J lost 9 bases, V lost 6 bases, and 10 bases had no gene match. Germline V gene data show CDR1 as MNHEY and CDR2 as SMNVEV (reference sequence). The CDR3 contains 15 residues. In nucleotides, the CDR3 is TGTGCCAGCAGAAGGGAGGGACTAGCGGGAGTGAGGCAGTACTTC. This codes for CASRREGLAGVRQYF.

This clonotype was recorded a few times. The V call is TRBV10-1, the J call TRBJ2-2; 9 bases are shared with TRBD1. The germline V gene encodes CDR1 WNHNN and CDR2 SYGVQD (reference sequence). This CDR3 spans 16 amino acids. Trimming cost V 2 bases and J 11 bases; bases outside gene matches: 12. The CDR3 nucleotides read TGCGCCAGCAGTGAGACCCATACAGGGGGCCACGGTGAGCTGTTTTTT. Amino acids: CASSETHTGGHGELFF.

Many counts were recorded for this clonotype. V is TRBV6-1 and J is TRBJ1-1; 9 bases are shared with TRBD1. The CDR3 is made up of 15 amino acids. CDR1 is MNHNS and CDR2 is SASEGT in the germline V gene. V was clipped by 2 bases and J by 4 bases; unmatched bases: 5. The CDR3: CASSEWGQGGTEAFF. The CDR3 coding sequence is TGTGCCAGCAGTGAATGGGGACAGGGAGGCACTGAAGCTTTCTTT.

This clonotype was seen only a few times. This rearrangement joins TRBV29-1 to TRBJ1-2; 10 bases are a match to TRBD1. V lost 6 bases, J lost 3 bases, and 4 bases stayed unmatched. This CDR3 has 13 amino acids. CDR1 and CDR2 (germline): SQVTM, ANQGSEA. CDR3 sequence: CSVRDRGDYGYTF. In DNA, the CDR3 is TGCAGCGTCCGGGACAGGGGTGACTATGGCTACACCTTC.

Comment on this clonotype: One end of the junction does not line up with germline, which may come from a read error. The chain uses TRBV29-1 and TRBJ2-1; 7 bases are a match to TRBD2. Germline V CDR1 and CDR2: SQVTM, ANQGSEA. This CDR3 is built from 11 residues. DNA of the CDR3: TGCAGCGTTAGCACGGGGGAGGGAACGGTCTTC. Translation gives CSVSTGEGTVF.

The CDR3 is CASIQTGGSYEQYF. CDR3 sequence (DNA): TGTGCCAGCATCCAAACAGGGGGCTCCTACGAGCAGTACTTC. The chain carries TRBV6-2 or TRBV6-3 and TRBJ2-7, with 8 bases aligning to TRBD1. With 7 bases clipped from V and 0 bases from J, the junction kept 5 bases outside the gene matches. CDR1 and CDR2 from the germline V gene are MNHEY and SVGEGT. The CDR3 is 14 amino acids.

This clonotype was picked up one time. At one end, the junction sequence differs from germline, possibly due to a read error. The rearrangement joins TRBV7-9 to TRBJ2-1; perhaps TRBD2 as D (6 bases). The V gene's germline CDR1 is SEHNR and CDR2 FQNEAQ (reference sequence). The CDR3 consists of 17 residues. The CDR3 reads CASSSPTSPRSCNEQFF. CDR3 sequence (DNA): TGTGCCAGCAGCTCCCCCACTAGCCCACGCTCCTGCAATGAGCAGTTCTTC.

The chain's CDR3 is CASSRPGSYEQYF. The CDR3 DNA reads TGTGCCAGCAGCCGCCCCGGTAGTTACGAGCAGTACTTC. The chain uses TRBV7-6 and TRBJ2-7; no definite D call. The germline CDR1 and CDR2 sequences are SGHVS and FNYEAQ. V dropped 5 bases and J dropped 4 bases, with 12 bases sitting between them. The CDR3 totals 13 residues. Drawing the rest from reference TRBV7-6 and TRBJ2-7, the complete variable domain is GAGVSQSPRYKVTKRGQDVALRCDPISGHVSLYWYRQALGQGPEFLTYFNYEAQQDKSGLPNDRFSAERPEGSISTLTIQRTEQRDSAMYRCASSRPGSYEQYFGPGTRLTVT.

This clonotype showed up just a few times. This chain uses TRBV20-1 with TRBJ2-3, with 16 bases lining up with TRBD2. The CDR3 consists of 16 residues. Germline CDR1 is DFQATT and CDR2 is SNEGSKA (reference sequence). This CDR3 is CRAGTSGRAATDTQYF. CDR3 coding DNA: TGCAGGGCTGGGACTAGCGGGAGGGCGGCCACAGATACGCAGTATTTT.

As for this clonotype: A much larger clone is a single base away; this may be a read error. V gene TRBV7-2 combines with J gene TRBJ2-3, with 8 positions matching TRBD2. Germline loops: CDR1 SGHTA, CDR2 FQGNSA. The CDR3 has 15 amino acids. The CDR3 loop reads CASSFGSGSTETQYF. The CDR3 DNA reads TGTGCCAGCAGCTTTGGCAGCGGGAGTACAGAAACGCAGTATTTT.

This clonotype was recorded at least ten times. Written as DNA, the CDR3 is TGTGCCAGCAGCCTCGAGGGGGCGGGAGCCGACGAGCAGTACTTC. Its protein is CASSLEGAGADEQYF. The chain carries TRBV3-1 and TRBJ2-7; tentatively, D is TRBD1 or TRBD2 (7 bases each). The CDR3 sequence is 15 residues long. V lost 4 bases and J 5 bases, leaving 18 bases between the germline ends. The germline V gene encodes CDR1 LGHDT and CDR2 YNNKEL (reference sequence).

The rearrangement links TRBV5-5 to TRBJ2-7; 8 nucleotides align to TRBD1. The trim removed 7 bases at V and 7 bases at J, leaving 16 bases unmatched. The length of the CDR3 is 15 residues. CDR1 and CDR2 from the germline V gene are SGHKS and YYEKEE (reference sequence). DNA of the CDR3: TGTGCCAGCCCCCTCGACAGGGGCCGCCGTGAGGAGCAGTACTTC. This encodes CASPLDRGRREEQYF.

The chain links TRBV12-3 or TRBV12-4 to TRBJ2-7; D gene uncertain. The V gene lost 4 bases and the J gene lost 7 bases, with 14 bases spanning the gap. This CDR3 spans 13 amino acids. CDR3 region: CASSYGSVGEQYF. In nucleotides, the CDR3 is TGTGCCAGCAGTTACGGCTCGGTGGGGGAGCAGTACTTC.

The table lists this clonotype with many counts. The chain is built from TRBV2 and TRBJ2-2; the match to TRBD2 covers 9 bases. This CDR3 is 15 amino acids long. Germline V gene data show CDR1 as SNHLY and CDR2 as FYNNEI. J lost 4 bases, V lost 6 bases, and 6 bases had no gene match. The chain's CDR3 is CASSSSGSGTGELFF. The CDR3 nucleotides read TGTGCCAGCAGCAGTAGCGGGAGCGGCACCGGGGAGCTGTTTTTT.

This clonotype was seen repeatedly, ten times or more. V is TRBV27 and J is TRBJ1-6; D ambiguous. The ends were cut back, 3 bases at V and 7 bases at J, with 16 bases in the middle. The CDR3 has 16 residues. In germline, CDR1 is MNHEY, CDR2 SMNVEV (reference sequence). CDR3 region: CASSFLDGGGNSPLHF. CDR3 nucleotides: TGTGCCAGCAGTTTCCTCGACGGAGGAGGGAATTCACCCCTCCACTTT.

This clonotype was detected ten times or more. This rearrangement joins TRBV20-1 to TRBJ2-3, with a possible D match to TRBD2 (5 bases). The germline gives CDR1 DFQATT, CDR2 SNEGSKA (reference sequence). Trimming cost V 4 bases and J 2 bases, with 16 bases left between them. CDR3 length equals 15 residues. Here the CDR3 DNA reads TGCAGTGCTATGGTGGAGGAGTGGGTCACAGATACGCAGTATTTT. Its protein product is CSAMVEEWVTDTQYF.

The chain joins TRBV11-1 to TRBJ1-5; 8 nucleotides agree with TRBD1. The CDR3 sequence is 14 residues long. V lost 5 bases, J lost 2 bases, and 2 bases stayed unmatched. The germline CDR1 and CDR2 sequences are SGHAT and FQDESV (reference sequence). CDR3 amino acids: CASSIQGGNQPQHF. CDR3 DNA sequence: TGTGCCAGCAGCATACAGGGGGGCAATCAGCCCCAGCATTTT. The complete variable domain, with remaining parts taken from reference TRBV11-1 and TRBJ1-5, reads EAEVAQSPRYKITEKSQAVAFWCDPISGHATLYWYRQILGQGPELLVQFQDESVVDDSQLPKDRFSAERLKGVDSTLKIQPAELGDSAMYLCASSIQGGNQPQHFGDGTRLSIL.

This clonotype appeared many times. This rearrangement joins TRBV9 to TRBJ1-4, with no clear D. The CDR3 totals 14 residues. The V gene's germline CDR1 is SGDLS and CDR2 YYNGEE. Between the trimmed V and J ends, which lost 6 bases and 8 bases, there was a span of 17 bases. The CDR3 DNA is TGTGCCAGCACCCGAACTACGGCTGGCGAAAAACTGTTTTTT. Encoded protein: CASTRTTAGEKLFF.

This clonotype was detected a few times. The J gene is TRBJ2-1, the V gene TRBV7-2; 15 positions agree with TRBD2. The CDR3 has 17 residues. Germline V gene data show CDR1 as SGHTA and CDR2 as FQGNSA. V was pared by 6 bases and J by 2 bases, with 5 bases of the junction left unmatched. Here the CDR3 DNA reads TGTGCCAGCAGTTACGGACTAGCGGGAGGGACCTACAATGAGCAGTTCTTC. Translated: CASSYGLAGGTYNEQFF.

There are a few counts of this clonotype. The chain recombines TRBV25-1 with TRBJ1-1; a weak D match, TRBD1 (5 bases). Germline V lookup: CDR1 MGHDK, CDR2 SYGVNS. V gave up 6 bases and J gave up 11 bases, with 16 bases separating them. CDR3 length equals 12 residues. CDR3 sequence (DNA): TGTGCCAGCAGCCTTCCGAAGGGGTTTGCTTTCTTT. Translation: CASSLPKGFAFF.

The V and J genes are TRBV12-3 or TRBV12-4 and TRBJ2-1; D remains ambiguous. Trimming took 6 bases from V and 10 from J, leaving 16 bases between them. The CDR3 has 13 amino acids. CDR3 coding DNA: TGTGCCAGCAGCCTGGATCGAGACCGGGAGCAGTTCTTC. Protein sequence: CASSLDRDREQFF.

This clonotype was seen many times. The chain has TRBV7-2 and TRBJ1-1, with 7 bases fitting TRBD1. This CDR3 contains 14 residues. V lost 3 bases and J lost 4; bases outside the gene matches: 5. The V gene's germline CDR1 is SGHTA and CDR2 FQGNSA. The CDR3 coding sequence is TGTGCCAGCAGCTTTACAGGGGAGGGCACTGAAGCTTTCTTT. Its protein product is CASSFTGEGTEAFF.

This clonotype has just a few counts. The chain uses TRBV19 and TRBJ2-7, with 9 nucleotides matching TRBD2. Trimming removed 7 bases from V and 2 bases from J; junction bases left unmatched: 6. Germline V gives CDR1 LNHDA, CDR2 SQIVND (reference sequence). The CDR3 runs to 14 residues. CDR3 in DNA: TGTGCCAGTAAGTCGACTAGCGGCCCCTACGAGCAGTACTTC. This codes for CASKSTSGPYEQYF.

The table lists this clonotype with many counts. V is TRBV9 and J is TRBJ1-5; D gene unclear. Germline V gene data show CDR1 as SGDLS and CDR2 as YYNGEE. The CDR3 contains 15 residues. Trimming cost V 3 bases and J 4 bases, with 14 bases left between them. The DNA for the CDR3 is TGTGCCAGCAGCGCGGACCTGGGCACGAATCAGCCCCAGCATTTT. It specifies CASSADLGTNQPQHF.

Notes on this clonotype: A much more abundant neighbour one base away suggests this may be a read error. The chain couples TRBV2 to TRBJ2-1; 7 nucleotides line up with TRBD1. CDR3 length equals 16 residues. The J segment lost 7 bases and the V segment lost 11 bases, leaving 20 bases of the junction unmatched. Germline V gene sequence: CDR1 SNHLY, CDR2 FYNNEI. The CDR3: CACTGGYGDRENEQFF. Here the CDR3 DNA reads TGTGCCTGCACCGGTGGATACGGAGACAGGGAAAATGAGCAGTTCTTC. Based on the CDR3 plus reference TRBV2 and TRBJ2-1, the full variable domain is EPEVTQTPSHQVTQMGQEVILRCVPISNHLYFYWYRQILGQKVEFLVSFYNNEISEKSEIFDDQFSVERPDGSNFTLKIRSTKLEDSAMYFCACTGGYGDRENEQFFGPGTRLTVL.

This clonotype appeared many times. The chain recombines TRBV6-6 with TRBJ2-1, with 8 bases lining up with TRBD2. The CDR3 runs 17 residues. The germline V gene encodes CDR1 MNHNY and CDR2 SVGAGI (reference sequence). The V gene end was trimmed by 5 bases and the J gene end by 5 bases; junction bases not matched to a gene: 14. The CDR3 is CASSDRSAGVVNNEQFF. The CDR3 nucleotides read TGTGCCAGCAGTGACCGCTCAGCGGGAGTGGTAAACAATGAGCAGTTCTTC.

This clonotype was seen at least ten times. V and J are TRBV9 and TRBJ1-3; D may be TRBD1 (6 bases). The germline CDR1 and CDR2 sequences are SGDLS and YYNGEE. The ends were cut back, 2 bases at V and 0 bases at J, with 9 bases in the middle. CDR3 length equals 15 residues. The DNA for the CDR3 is TGTGCCAGCAGCGTTTCGGACAGCTCTGGAAACACCATATATTTT. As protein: CASSVSDSSGNTIYF. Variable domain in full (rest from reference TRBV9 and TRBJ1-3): DSGVTQTPKHLITATGQRVTLRCSPRSGDLSVYWYQQSLDQGLQFLIQYYNGEERAKGNILERFSAQQFPDLHSELNLSSLELGDSALYFCASSVSDSSGNTIYFGEGSWLTVV.

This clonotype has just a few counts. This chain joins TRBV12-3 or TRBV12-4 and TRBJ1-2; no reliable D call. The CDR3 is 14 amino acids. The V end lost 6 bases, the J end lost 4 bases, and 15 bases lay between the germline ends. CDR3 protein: CASSPWEGVYGYTF. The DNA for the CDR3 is TGTGCCAGCAGCCCCTGGGAGGGCGTCTATGGCTACACCTTC.